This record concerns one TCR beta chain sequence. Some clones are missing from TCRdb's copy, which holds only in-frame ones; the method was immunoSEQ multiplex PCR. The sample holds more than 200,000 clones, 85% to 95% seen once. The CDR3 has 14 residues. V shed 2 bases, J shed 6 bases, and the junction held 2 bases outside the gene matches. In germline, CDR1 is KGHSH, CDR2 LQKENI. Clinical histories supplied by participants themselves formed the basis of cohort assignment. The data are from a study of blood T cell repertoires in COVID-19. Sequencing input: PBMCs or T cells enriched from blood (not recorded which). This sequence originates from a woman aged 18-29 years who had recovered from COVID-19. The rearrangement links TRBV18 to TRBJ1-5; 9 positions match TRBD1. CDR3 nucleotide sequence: TGTGCCAGCTCACCAGGACAGGGGACTCAGCCCCAGCATTTT. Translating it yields CASSPGQGTQPQHF.